The 30 T cell receptor beta chains below come from one sample, sequenced in a study of CD8 T cells in ankylosing spondylitis. TCRdb re-called the 5' RACE reads through MiXCR, storing one row per CDR3 protein. The table has approximately 100,000 distinct CDR3 sequences, roughly 8.7% seen once. Sequenced: blood, either unsorted or a sorted T cell fraction (not recorded which). The receptors were gathered from a male donor with ankylosing spondylitis or in good health (not recorded which).

This clonotype occurred many times. The chain employs TRBV10-3 and TRBJ2-7, with 7 bases fitting TRBD1. The CDR3 length is 15 residues. The V gene's germline CDR1 is ENHRY and CDR2 SYGVKD. V shed 6 bases, J shed 9 bases, and the junction held 17 bases outside the gene matches. This CDR3 is CAISPASGQARLQYF. Here the CDR3 DNA reads TGTGCCATCAGCCCGGCCTCTGGACAGGCCCGGTTGCAGTACTTC.

There are many counts of this clonotype. V gene TRBV12-3 or TRBV12-4 combines with J gene TRBJ1-6, with D unresolved. The CDR3 is made up of 15 amino acids. Trimming stripped 1 base from V and 17 bases from J, with 21 bases between. CDR3 loop: CASSLDVGPGDGVHF. CDR3 coding DNA: TGTGCCAGCAGTTTAGACGTCGGCCCGGGAGATGGGGTCCACTTT.

This chain joins TRBV12-3 or TRBV12-4 and TRBJ2-7; the D call may be TRBD1 or TRBD2 (6 bases each). This CDR3 spans 13 amino acids. V shed 8 bases and J shed 3 bases, with 14 bases lying between them. CDR3 nucleotides: TGTGCCAGCCGGGCGGGACACCTCTACGAGCAGTACTTC. This sequence encodes CASRAGHLYEQYF.

A remark on this clonotype: A much bigger clone sits one base away, suggesting this may be a read error. The chain employs TRBV5-1 and TRBJ2-1; a possible D gene is TRBD1 (7 bases). This CDR3 comprises 14 residues. In germline, CDR1 is SGHRS, CDR2 YFSETQ. V shed 1 base and J shed 11 bases, with 16 bases lying between them. CDR3 sequence reads: CASSLSGQEGKQFF. The CDR3, as DNA: TGCGCCAGCAGCTTGTCCGGACAGGAGGGTAAGCAGTTCTTC.

This clonotype was found many times. The chain has TRBV15 and TRBJ2-3; D remains unclear. Germline V lookup: CDR1 LNHNV, CDR2 YYDKDF (reference sequence). Trimming cost V 5 bases and J 1 base, with 13 bases left between them. This CDR3 comprises 15 residues. This CDR3 reads CATSSIPDRTDTQYF. CDR3 DNA sequence: TGTGCCACCAGCTCCATCCCCGACCGCACAGATACGCAGTATTTT.

The chain carries TRBV27 and TRBJ1-6, with D tentatively TRBD1 (6 bases). The germline CDR1 and CDR2 sequences are MNHEY and SMNVEV (reference sequence). The CDR3 consists of 15 residues. V was cut by 2 bases and J by 7 bases, with 12 bases left in between. CDR3 residues: CASSLGGQLNSPLHF. The CDR3 nucleotides read TGTGCCAGCAGTTTAGGGGGGCAGTTAAATTCACCCCTCCACTTT.

This clonotype has more than one count but fewer than ten. The V call is TRBV6-2 or TRBV6-3, the J call TRBJ1-5; D remains unclear. Germline V gene data show CDR1 as MNHEY and CDR2 as SVGEGT. The CDR3 spans 16 residues. V lost 6 bases and J 4 bases, leaving 19 bases between the germline ends. The CDR3 region is CASRSDRGPGNQPQHF. CDR3 sequence (DNA): TGTGCCAGCAGGTCGGACCGCGGCCCGGGGAATCAGCCCCAGCATTTT.

This chain connects TRBV11-2 to TRBJ2-1; 10 bases agree with TRBD2. The CDR3 consists of 20 residues. The V gene's germline CDR1 is SGHAT and CDR2 FQNNGV. The junction had 11 bases not matched to a gene; V was cut back by 0 bases and J by 0 bases. Written as DNA, the CDR3 is TGTGCCAGCAGCTTAGAAATTTGGGCTAGCGGGGGTTTCTCCTACAATGAGCAGTTCTTC. Residues: CASSLEIWASGGFSYNEQFF.

Only a few counts were recorded for this clonotype. The rearrangement uses TRBV29-1 and TRBJ2-3, with 10 bases matching TRBD1. V trimming: 6 bases; J trimming: 2 bases; junction bases outside the gene matches: 5. The germline V gene has CDR1 SQVTM and CDR2 ANQGSEA. The CDR3 extends over 14 amino acids. The CDR3 DNA reads TGCAGCGTCCGACAGGGGGCAAACACAGATACGCAGTATTTT. Protein: CSVRQGANTDTQYF.

The CDR3 is CASSSQDSWGTGELFF. CDR3 nucleotides: TGTGCCAGCAGCTCGCAGGACAGCTGGGGCACCGGGGAGCTGTTTTTT. The chain joins TRBV5-6 to TRBJ2-2; perhaps TRBD1 as D (6 bases). Trimming stripped 3 bases from V and 4 bases from J, with 16 bases between. Germline-derived CDR1 and CDR2 are SGHDT and YYEEEE. The CDR3 loop spans 16 amino acids.

This clonotype was seen many times. Sequence at one end of the junction differs from germline and may be a read error. The rearrangement links TRBV5-1 to TRBJ2-7, with 7 bases that match TRBD1. This CDR3 is 11 amino acids long. Germline assignment: CDR1 SGHRS and CDR2 YFSETQ. In DNA form, the CDR3 reads TGCGCCAGCAGCTCCCCGCAGGGGGTAAACTTC. Translating gives CASSSPQGVNF.

The V call is TRBV5-5, the J call TRBJ2-7; D tentatively reads TRBD1 or TRBD2 (5 bases each). This CDR3 has 15 residues. V lost 6 bases to trimming and J lost 1 base, with 17 bases between them. Germline CDR1 is SGHKS and CDR2 is YYEKEE (reference sequence). This CDR3 is CASTPGTGRSYEQYF. DNA of the CDR3: TGTGCCAGCACCCCAGGGACGGGAAGATCCTACGAGCAGTACTTC.

The J gene is TRBJ2-1, the V gene TRBV25-1, with 8 bases lining up with TRBD2. The length of the CDR3 is 18 residues. Trimming cost V 6 bases and J 0 bases; bases outside gene matches: 13. Germline CDR1 reads MGHDK; CDR2 reads SYGVNS. The CDR3 coding sequence is TGTGCCAGCAGCGACTCCAGTCATAGCGGGGACTCCTACAATGAGCAGTTCTTC. Residues: CASSDSSHSGDSYNEQFF.

This clonotype was recorded many times. The chain has TRBV4-2 and TRBJ2-2; D might be TRBD1 or TRBD2, each matching 5 bases. This CDR3 contains 16 residues. The ends were cut back, 0 bases at V and 1 base at J, with 9 bases in the middle. The germline CDR1 and CDR2 sequences are LGHNA and YNFKEQ. The CDR3 sequence is CASSQDGTLNTGELFF. CDR3 DNA sequence: TGTGCCAGCAGCCAAGATGGGACCTTGAACACCGGGGAGCTGTTTTTT.

This clonotype showed up many times. The chain uses TRBV20-1 and TRBJ2-3; D remains unclear. The germline V gene encodes CDR1 DFQATT and CDR2 SNEGSKA (reference sequence). V lost 1 base, J lost 7 bases, and 6 bases lay in between. The CDR3 length is 11 residues. Here the CDR3 DNA reads TGCAGTGCTAGAGCCGGGTATACGCAGTATTTT. Translating it yields CSARAGYTQYF.

This clonotype was recorded many times. J is TRBJ2-1 and V is TRBV6-1, with 10 bases aligning to TRBD2. This CDR3 contains 16 residues. The trim removed 5 bases at V and 4 bases at J, leaving 8 bases unmatched. The V gene's germline CDR1 is MNHNS and CDR2 SASEGT. The DNA of the CDR3 is TGTGCCAGCAGTCAGCTTTGGACTAGCGGTTACAATGAGCAGTTCTTC. It specifies CASSQLWTSGYNEQFF.

This clonotype has at least ten counts. The chain couples TRBV9 to TRBJ2-1; 8 nucleotides agree with TRBD2. CDR1 is SGDLS and CDR2 is YYNGEE in the germline V gene. The trim removed 4 bases at V and 2 bases at J, leaving 11 bases unmatched. CDR3 length: 17 amino acids. The CDR3, as DNA: TGTGCCAGCAGCACAAACCCCGGGGGGGCCGCCTACAATGAGCAGTTCTTC. This encodes CASSTNPGGAAYNEQFF.

This clonotype was seen repeatedly, ten times or more. The genes are TRBV29-1 and TRBJ1-5; D is undetermined. The CDR3 extends over 14 amino acids. Trimming pared 4 bases from V and 5 bases from J, leaving 15 bases between. The germline V gene encodes CDR1 SQVTM and CDR2 ANQGSEA. CDR3 region: CSVASAGVDQPQHF. The CDR3 DNA follows: TGCAGCGTTGCTTCTGCAGGAGTCGATCAGCCCCAGCATTTT.

In its sample, this clonotype was seen many times. V and J are TRBV12-3 or TRBV12-4 and TRBJ1-4; D remains unclear. Deletions cut 2 bases from V and 8 bases from J, with 9 bases between. CDR3 length equals 13 residues. The CDR3, as DNA: TGTGCCAGCAGTTTAAAGGGAGGAGAAAAACTGTTTTTT. As protein: CASSLKGGEKLFF.

This clonotype was seen many times. V and J are TRBV20-1 and TRBJ2-6; no clear D gene. This CDR3 spans 15 amino acids. V gave up 3 bases and J gave up 1 base, with 10 bases separating them. The germline gives CDR1 DFQATT, CDR2 SNEGSKA (reference sequence). The CDR3 nucleotides are TGCAGTGCTAGCGTCAGCTATTCTGGGGCCAACGTCCTGACTTTC. This encodes CSASVSYSGANVLTF.

This clonotype occurred many times. Sequence at one end of the junction differs from germline and may be a read error. This chain connects TRBV7-7 to TRBJ1-1; weak D call: TRBD1 (6 bases). Germline CDR1 and CDR2: SSHAT and FNYEAQ (reference sequence). This CDR3 spans 14 amino acids. CDR3: CASRPRERGTEAFF. The CDR3 nucleotides are TGTGCTAGCAGGCCGCGGGAGAGGGGGACTGAAGCTTTCTTT.

This clonotype was detected many times. The chain joins TRBV9 to TRBJ2-2; 7 bases line up with TRBD1. Germline trimming cut 3 bases from V and 5 bases from J; bases unmatched to any gene: 7. Germline CDR1 is SGDLS and CDR2 is YYNGEE. This CDR3 spans 15 amino acids. DNA for the CDR3: TGTGCCAGCAGCGCCACAGGGGCCGGTACCGGGGAGCTGTTTTTT. Its protein is CASSATGAGTGELFF. Variable domain in full (rest from reference TRBV9 and TRBJ2-2): DSGVTQTPKHLITATGQRVTLRCSPRSGDLSVYWYQQSLDQGLQFLIQYYNGEERAKGNILERFSAQQFPDLHSELNLSSLELGDSALYFCASSATGAGTGELFFGEGSRLTVL.

This clonotype has ten or more counts. The chain links TRBV20-1 to TRBJ2-7; TRBD2 aligns across 9 bases. This CDR3 region has 15 residues. Germline V gives CDR1 DFQATT, CDR2 SNEGSKA (reference sequence). V shed 0 bases and J 2 bases; nucleotides not matched to a gene: 5. The CDR3 DNA sequence: TGCAGTGCTAGAGAACGGCGGGAGGGTACCTACGAGCAGTACTTC. Encoded protein: CSARERREGTYEQYF.

This clonotype was counted many times. The chain uses TRBV4-1 and TRBJ2-7, with 11 bases matching TRBD2. This CDR3 spans 16 amino acids. Germline lookup yields CDR1 MGHRA and CDR2 YSYEKL. The V gene end was trimmed by 4 bases and the J gene end by 2 bases; junction bases not matched to a gene: 7. CDR3 region: CASSRMTSGNAYEQYF. DNA of the CDR3: TGCGCCAGCAGCCGCATGACTAGCGGGAATGCCTACGAGCAGTACTTC.

This clonotype was seen at least ten times. CDR3 protein: CSALILTSGSTETQYF. CDR3 nucleotide sequence: TGCAGTGCTCTTATTCTGACTAGCGGGAGTACAGAGACCCAGTACTTC. V and J are TRBV20-1 and TRBJ2-5, with TRBD2 matching over 12 bases. This CDR3 is 16 amino acids long. Looked up from germline, CDR1 is DFQATT and CDR2 is SNEGSKA (reference sequence). Germline trimming cut 5 bases from V and 4 bases from J; bases unmatched to any gene: 11.

This clonotype came up many times. The V and J genes are TRBV5-1 and TRBJ2-7; D is undetermined. The V end lost 6 bases, the J end lost 0 bases, and 13 bases lay between the germline ends. Looked up from germline, CDR1 is SGHRS and CDR2 is YFSETQ. This CDR3 region has 14 residues. The CDR3 region has the DNA TGCGCCAGCAAAACGGACGGAAGCTCCTACGAGCAGTACTTC. It translates to CASKTDGSSYEQYF.

This clonotype was counted many times. The chain combines TRBV6-1 with TRBJ1-2; unclear D gene. Germline V lookup: CDR1 MNHNS, CDR2 SASEGT. V was trimmed by 4 bases and J by 8 bases, leaving 8 bases between them. The CDR3 runs 11 residues. CDR3 region: CASSVLRGYTF. The CDR3 bases are TGTGCCAGCAGTGTCCTTCGAGGCTACACCTTC.

This clonotype was counted at least ten times. The V gene is TRBV6-2 or TRBV6-3, the J gene TRBJ2-1, with TRBD2 identical over 7 bases. V trimming: 6 bases; J trimming: 9 bases; junction bases outside the gene matches: 8. The V gene's germline CDR1 is MNHEY and CDR2 SVGEGT. The CDR3 totals 13 residues. The CDR3 bases are TGTGCCAGCAGGACTAGCCCCTTGGGTGAGCAGTTCTTC. The encoded protein is CASRTSPLGEQFF.

This clonotype was detected many times. The chain employs TRBV10-3 and TRBJ2-1; D ambiguous. This CDR3 has 16 amino acids. Germline V gene data show CDR1 as ENHRY and CDR2 as SYGVKD. V was shortened by 0 bases and J by 6 bases, with 15 bases between the two germline ends. CDR3 DNA sequence: TGTGCCATCAGTGAGTCGATATTTGGACCGAGCAATGAGCAGTTCTTC. It specifies CAISESIFGPSNEQFF.

This clonotype was picked up many times. The chain is built from TRBV5-6 and TRBJ2-3, with 9 bases lining up with TRBD2. The germline V gene has CDR1 SGHDT and CDR2 YYEEEE. The V gene end was trimmed by 4 bases and the J gene end by 2 bases; junction bases not matched to a gene: 5. CDR3 length: 15 residues. For the CDR3, the DNA is TGTGCCAGCAGCCCGACTAGCGGATTCACAGATACGCAGTATTTT. Translated, it gives CASSPTSGFTDTQYF. The full variable domain, in which reference TRBV5-6 and TRBJ2-3 provide the parts outside the CDR3, is DAGVTQSPTHLIKTRGQQVTLRCSPKSGHDTVSWYQQALGQGPQFIFQYYEEEERQRGNFPDRFSGHQFPNYSSELNVNALLLGDSALYLCASSPTSGFTDTQYFGPGTRLTVL.